This TCR beta chain was retrieved from a study of blood T cell repertoires in COVID-19. This clone is a singleton in its sample. TCRdb's copy holds only in-frame clones and misses some; the assay was immunoSEQ multiplex PCR. The sample carries roughly 26,000 clones, around 92% recorded once. V was pared by 5 bases and J by 11 bases, with 9 bases between. The length of the CDR3 is 10 residues. CDR1 is SQVTM and CDR2 is ANQGSEA in the germline V gene. The rearrangement uses TRBV29-1 and TRBJ2-2; no definite D call. The sequence was collected from a human donor in a cohort sampled during active COVID-19. Material: peripheral blood. CDR3 protein: CSVRISELFF. In DNA form, the CDR3 reads TGCAGCGTTCGTATTTCCGAGCTGTTTTTT.